This T cell receptor (beta chain) is from a study of blood T cells in healthy people across ages. Ranging in age from about 6 to 90, the donors were healthy Caucasian individuals from Russia. The authors extracted at least 5 micrograms of total RNA per sample. Whole-study results and caveats: Donor CMV status, an unknown factor, possibly confounded changes in expanded clonotypes.

A word on this clonotype: Its specificity is unknown.

PCR was performed a second time for about 7 to 12 cycles using a sample-barcoded 5' primer and a J-beta primer mix. From the 5' RACE reads, TCRdb called clonotypes with MiXCR, one entry per CDR3 protein. The profile shows 700,000 or so distinct CDR3 sequences, less than 45% of them singletons. Input material: blood. The clonotype comes from an elderly man in good health.

The CDR3 here is CSARDRSPAYEQYF. CDR3 bases: TGCAGTGCTAGAGATAGGTCGCCAGCCTACGAGCAGTACTTC. The chain recombines TRBV20-1 with TRBJ2-4; D remains ambiguous. Near its end, the DNA agrees better with TRBJ2-7, so the J call may be wrong. CDR1 is DFQATT, CDR2 SNEGSKA, per germline (reference sequence). The CDR3 runs 14 residues.